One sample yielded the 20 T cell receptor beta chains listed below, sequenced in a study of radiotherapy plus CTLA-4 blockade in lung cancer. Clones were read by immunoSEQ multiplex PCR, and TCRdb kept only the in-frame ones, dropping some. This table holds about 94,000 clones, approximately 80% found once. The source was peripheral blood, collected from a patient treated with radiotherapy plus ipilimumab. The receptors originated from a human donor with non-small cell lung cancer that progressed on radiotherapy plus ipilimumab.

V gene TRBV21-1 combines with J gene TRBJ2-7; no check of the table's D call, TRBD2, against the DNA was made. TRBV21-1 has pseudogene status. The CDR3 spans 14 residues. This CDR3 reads CASSKRLYYYEQYV. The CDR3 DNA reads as TGTGCCAGCAGCAAAAGACTGTACTACTACGAGCAGTACGTC.

This CDR3 reads CASSSPSGRAGTGELFF. CDR3 bases: TGTGCCAGCAGCTCCCCTAGCGGGAGGGCCGGCACCGGGGAGCTGTTTTTT. The chain combines TRBV11-1 with TRBJ2-2; 12 nucleotides line up with TRBD2. The CDR3 is 17 amino acids. J lost 4 bases, V lost 4 bases, and 7 bases had no gene match. CDR1 is SGHAT and CDR2 is FQDESV in the germline V gene (reference sequence).

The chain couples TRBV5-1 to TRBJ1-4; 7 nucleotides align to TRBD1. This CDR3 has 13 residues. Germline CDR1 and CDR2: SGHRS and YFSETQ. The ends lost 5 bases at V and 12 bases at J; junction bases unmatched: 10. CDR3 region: CASRVDQGEELFF. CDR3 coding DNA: TGCGCCAGCAGGGTGGACCAGGGGGAGGAACTGTTTTTT.

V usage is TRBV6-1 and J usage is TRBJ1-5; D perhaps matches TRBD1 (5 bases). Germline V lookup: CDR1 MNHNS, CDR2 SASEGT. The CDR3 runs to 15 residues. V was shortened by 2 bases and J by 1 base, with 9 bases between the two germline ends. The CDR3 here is CASSESGGSNQPQHF. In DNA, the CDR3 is TGTGCCAGCAGTGAATCGGGGGGGAGCAATCAGCCCCAGCATTTT.

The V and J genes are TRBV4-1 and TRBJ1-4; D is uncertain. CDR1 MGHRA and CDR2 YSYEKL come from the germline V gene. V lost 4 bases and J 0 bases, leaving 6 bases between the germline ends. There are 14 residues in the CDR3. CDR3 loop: CASSPGATNEKLFF. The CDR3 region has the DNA TGCGCCAGCAGCCCCGGAGCAACTAATGAAAAACTGTTTTTT.

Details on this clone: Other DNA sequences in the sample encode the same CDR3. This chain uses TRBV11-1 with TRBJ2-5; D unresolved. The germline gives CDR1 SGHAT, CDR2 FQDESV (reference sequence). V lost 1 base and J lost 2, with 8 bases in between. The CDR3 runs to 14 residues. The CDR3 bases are TGTGCCAGCAGCTTAGAACAGCCTCAAGAGACCCAGTACTTC. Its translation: CASSLEQPQETQYF. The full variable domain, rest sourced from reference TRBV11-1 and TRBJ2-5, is EAEVAQSPRYKITEKSQAVAFWCDPISGHATLYWYRQILGQGPELLVQFQDESVVDDSQLPKDRFSAERLKGVDSTLKIQPAELGDSAMYLCASSLEQPQETQYFGPGTRLLVL.

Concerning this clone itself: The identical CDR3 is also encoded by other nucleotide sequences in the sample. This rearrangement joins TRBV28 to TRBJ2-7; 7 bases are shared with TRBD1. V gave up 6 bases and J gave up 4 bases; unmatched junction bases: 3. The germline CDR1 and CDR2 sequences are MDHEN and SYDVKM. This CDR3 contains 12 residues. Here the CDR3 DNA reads TGTGCCAGCAGAGGCAGGGGGTACGAGCAGTACTTC. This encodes CASRGRGYEQYF. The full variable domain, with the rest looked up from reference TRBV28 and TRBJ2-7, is DVKVTQSSRYLVKRTGEKVFLECVQDMDHENMFWYRQDPGLGLRLIYFSYDVKMKEKGDIPEGYSVSREKKERFSLILESASTNQTSMYLCASRGRGYEQYFGPGTRLTVT.

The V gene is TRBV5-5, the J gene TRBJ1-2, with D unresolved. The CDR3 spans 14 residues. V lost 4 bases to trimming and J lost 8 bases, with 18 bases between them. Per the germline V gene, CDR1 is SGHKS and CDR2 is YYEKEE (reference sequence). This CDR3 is CASSIRISYLGYTF. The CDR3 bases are TGTGCCAGCAGCATCCGGATTTCTTACCTGGGCTACACCTTC.

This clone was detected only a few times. The CDR3 protein is CASSENPGHTQPQHF. The CDR3 DNA sequence: TGCGCCAGCAGCGAAAACCCGGGACATACCCAGCCCCAGCATTTT. The gene calls are TRBV4-1 and TRBJ1-5, with D perhaps TRBD1 (6 bases). The length of the CDR3 is 15 residues. V lost 5 bases and J lost 7, with 18 bases in between. The germline V gene has CDR1 MGHRA and CDR2 YSYEKL.

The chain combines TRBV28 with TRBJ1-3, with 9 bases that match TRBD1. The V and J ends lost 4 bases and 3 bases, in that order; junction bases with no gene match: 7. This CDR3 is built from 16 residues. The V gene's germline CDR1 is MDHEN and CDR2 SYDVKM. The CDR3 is CASSSMGQGDGNTIYF. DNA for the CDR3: TGTGCCAGCAGTTCGATGGGACAGGGTGATGGAAACACCATATATTTT. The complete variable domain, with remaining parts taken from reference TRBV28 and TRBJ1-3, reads DVKVTQSSRYLVKRTGEKVFLECVQDMDHENMFWYRQDPGLGLRLIYFSYDVKMKEKGDIPEGYSVSREKKERFSLILESASTNQTSMYLCASSSMGQGDGNTIYFGEGSWLTVV.

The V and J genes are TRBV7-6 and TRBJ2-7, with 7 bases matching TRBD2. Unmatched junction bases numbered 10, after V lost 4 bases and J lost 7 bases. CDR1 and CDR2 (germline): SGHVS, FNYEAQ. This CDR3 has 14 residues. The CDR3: CASSSDWTSWEQYF. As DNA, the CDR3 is TGTGCCAGCAGCTCGGACTGGACTAGTTGGGAGCAGTACTTC.

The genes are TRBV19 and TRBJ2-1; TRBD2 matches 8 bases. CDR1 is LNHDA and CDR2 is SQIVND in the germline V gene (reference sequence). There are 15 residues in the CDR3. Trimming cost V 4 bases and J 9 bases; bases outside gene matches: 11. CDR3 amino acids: CASSKQVAGSGEQFF. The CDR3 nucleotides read TGTGCCAGTAGTAAACAAGTAGCGGGATCGGGTGAGCAGTTCTTC.

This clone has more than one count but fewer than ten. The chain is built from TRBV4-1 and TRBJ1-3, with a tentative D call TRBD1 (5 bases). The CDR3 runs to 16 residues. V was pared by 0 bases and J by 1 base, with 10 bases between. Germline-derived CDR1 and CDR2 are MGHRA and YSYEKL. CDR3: CASSQDPGTSGNTIYF. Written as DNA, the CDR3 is TGCGCCAGCAGCCAAGATCCGGGGACGTCTGGAAACACCATATATTTT.

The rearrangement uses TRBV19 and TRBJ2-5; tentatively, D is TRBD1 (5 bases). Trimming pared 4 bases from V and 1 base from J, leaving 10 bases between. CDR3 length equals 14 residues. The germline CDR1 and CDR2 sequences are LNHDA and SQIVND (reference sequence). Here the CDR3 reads CASSNQGSQETQYF. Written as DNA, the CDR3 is TGTGCCAGTAGTAACCAGGGTAGCCAAGAGACCCAGTACTTC.

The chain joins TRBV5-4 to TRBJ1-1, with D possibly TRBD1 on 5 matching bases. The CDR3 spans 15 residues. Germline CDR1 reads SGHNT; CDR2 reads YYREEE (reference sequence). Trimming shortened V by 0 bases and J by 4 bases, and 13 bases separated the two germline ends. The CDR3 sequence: CASSLGGARITEAFF. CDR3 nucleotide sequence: TGTGCCAGCAGCTTGGGTGGGGCCCGAATCACTGAAGCTTTCTTT. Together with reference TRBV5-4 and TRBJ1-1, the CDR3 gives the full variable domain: ETGVTQSPTHLIKTRGQQVTLRCSSQSGHNTVSWYQQALGQGPQFIFQYYREEENGRGNFPPRFSGLQFPNYSSELNVNALELDDSALYLCASSLGGARITEAFFGQGTRLTVV.

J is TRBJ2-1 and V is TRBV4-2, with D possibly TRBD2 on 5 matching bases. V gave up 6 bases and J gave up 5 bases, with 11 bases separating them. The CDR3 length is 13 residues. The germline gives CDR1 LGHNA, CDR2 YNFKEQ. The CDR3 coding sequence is TGTGCCAGCAGTCGGACTCAAGACAATGAGCAGTTCTTC. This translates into CASSRTQDNEQFF.

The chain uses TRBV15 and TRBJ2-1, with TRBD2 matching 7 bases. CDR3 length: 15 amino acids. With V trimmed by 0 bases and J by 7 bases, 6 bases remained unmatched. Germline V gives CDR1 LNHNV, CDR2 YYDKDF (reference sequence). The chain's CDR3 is CATSRDPGAGNEQFF. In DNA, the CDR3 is TGTGCCACCAGCAGAGATCCGGGAGCGGGAAATGAGCAGTTCTTC. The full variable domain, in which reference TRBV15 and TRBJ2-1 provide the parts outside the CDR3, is DAMVIQNPRYQVTQFGKPVTLSCSQTLNHNVMYWYQQKSSQAPKLLFHYYDKDFNNEADTPDNFQSRRPNTSFCFLDIRSPGLGDTAMYLCATSRDPGAGNEQFFGPGTRLTVL.

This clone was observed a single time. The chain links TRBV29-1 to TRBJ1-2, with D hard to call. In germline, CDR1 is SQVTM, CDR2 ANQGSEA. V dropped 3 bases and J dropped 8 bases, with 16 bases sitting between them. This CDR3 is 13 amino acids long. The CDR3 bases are TGCAGCGTTGATTCTTCGGTCCGTGGAGGCTACACCTTC. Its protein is CSVDSSVRGGYTF.

CDR3 protein: CASANGRVTRDEQFF. The CDR3 DNA follows: TGTGCCAGCGCCAACGGGAGAGTCACCCGCGATGAGCAGTTCTTC. This chain links TRBV28 with TRBJ2-1; maybe TRBD2 (6 bases). Germline V lookup: CDR1 MDHEN, CDR2 SYDVKM. This CDR3 has 15 residues. Trimming removed 8 bases at V and 8 bases at J, with 22 bases between. The variable domain in full, with the rest retrieved from reference TRBV28 and TRBJ2-1, is DVKVTQSSRYLVKRTGEKVFLECVQDMDHENMFWYRQDPGLGLRLIYFSYDVKMKEKGDIPEGYSVSREKKERFSLILESASTNQTSMYLCASANGRVTRDEQFFGPGTRLTVL.

Here the CDR3 DNA reads TGTGCCAGCAGTTTCGGGGGCTCTGGAAACACCATATATTTT. It specifies CASSFGGSGNTIYF. The gene calls are TRBV27 and TRBJ1-3; TRBD1 might be the D (5 bases). Germline V gives CDR1 MNHEY, CDR2 SMNVEV (reference sequence). V shed 3 bases and J shed 0 bases, with 6 bases lying between them. The CDR3 sequence is 14 residues long.